The rows below give T cell receptor beta chains drawn from one sample of a study of T cell responses to AZD1222 COVID-19 vaccine. TCRdb's table, derived via immunoSEQ multiplex PCR, lists solely in-frame clones and lacks some. The sample has about 120,000 clones; approximately 85% are singletons. The material was peripheral blood, obtained on day 0 of MenACWY control vaccination. All receptors come from an adult in good health. The CDR3 runs from the conserved cysteine through the conserved F or W. D genes are given only for firm matches. For some rows the clone size is stated as once, few or many, or as a class when expanded; others skip it.

TGTGCCAGCAGCCAAGAAAGGCAGAACTATGGCTACACCTTC	CASSQERQNYGYTF	NA	NA	TRBV4-2	TRBJ1-2
TGCGCCAGCAGCCAGACCCTCGCGGCAGGCTACTATGGCTACACCTTC	CASSQTLAAGYYGYTF	NA	NA	TRBV4-1	TRBJ1-2
TGTGCCAGCACCCCGAGGGGGGCTACCAGTGAAGCTTTCTTT	CASTPRGATSEAFF	NA	NA	TRBV2	TRBJ1-1
TGTGCCAGCAGTTTGTGGGGCCGGGACAATGTGTGGAGGGTTTACAATGAGCAGTTCTTC	CASSLWGRDNVWRVYNEQFF	NA	NA	TRBV28	TRBJ2-1
TGTGCCAGCAGTGATAGCGGGGGGAGTACCTACGAGCAGTACTTC	CASSDSGGSTYEQYF	NA	TRBD2	TRBV6-1	TRBJ2-7
TGTGCCCCTGACATCCAGCTCAATCAGCCCCAGCATTTT	CAPDIQLNQPQHF	NA	NA	TRBV3-1/TRBV3-2	TRBJ1-5
TGTGCCAGCAGCTTGGCCTTAGGGAGCTCTGGAAACACCATATATTTT	CASSLALGSSGNTIYF	NA	NA	TRBV5-6	TRBJ1-3
TGCGCCAGCAGCCCAGGACTAGGGGTCTCTGGAAACACCATATATTTT	CASSPGLGVSGNTIYF	NA	NA	TRBV5-1	TRBJ1-3
TGTGCCAGCTCACCATCGGGACAGGGGGCGAACACAGATACGCAGTATTTT	CASSPSGQGANTDTQYF	NA	TRBD1	TRBV18	TRBJ2-3
TGTGCCTGTCGTCCGGGACAGGGGGACTATCAGCCCCAGCATTTT	CACRPGQGDYQPQHF	many	TRBD1	TRBV30	TRBJ1-5
TGTGCCAGCAGCCAAGGCGGGGTTTTAAACTATGGCTACACCTTC	CASSQGGVLNYGYTF	NA	NA	TRBV4-2	TRBJ1-2
TGTGCCAGCAGCCAACTAGGGACTAGCGGGGGGATTCGCACAGATACGCAGTATTTT	CASSQLGTSGGIRTDTQYF	NA	TRBD2	TRBV7-3	TRBJ2-3
TGTGCCAGCATTCTTACAGGGAACACCGGGGAGCTGTTTTTT	CASILTGNTGELFF	once	NA	TRBV7-9	TRBJ2-2
TGTGCCAGCAGCGTAGACGCAGGGACATCCTACGAGCAGTACTTC	CASSVDAGTSYEQYF	NA	NA	TRBV9	TRBJ2-7
TGCGCCAGCAGGCCCCATGGAAACACCATATATTTT	CASRPHGNTIYF	once	NA	TRBV23-1	TRBJ1-3
TGTGCCAGCAGTATGGACAGGGGGCAAGGAAACACCATATATTTT	CASSMDRGQGNTIYF	NA	TRBD1	TRBV6-5	TRBJ1-3
TGTGCCAGCAGCTACGACAGGGGAGGGCAAGAGACCCAGTACTTC	CASSYDRGGQETQYF	NA	NA	TRBV7-2	TRBJ2-5
TGCGCCAGCAGCTGGGGGGGACCCGGGACAGACGATAACTATGGCTACACCTTC	CASSWGGPGTDDNYGYTF	NA	TRBD1	TRBV5-1	TRBJ1-2
TGTGCCAGCAGCTTAGAGCTGGGGGTCTACGAGCAGTACTTC	CASSLELGVYEQYF	once	NA	TRBV7-2	TRBJ2-7
TGTGCCAGCAGTGAGGGGGGATGGAGTGAAGCTTTCTTT	CASSEGGWSEAFF	NA	NA	TRBV6-1	TRBJ1-1
TGTGCCAGCAGCTCCGGGACAGGGCTCAATGAGCAGTTCTTC	CASSSGTGLNEQFF	NA	TRBD1	TRBV6-4	TRBJ2-1
TGTGCCACCAGTGGGGGGCGGACAGGGGACACAGATACGCAGTATTTT	CATSGGRTGDTDTQYF	NA	TRBD1	TRBV24-1	TRBJ2-3
TGCAGCGTCGCAACCCAAGGCGGACAGGGACGGCGCGGCGAGCAGTTCTTC	CSVATQGGQGRRGEQFF	NA	TRBD1	TRBV29-1	TRBJ2-1
TGCGCCAGCAGCTTAATAGGACGGGCCCAAGAGACCCAGTACTTC	CASSLIGRAQETQYF	NA	NA	TRBV5-1	TRBJ2-5
TGTGCCAGCAGTTTGAAGTCAGGCGAAGAGACCCAGTACTTC	CASSLKSGEETQYF	NA	NA	TRBV5-4	TRBJ2-5
TGTGCCAGCAGTTACTCGATGGCGACTATGAACACTGAAGCTTTCTTT	CASSYSMATMNTEAFF	NA	NA	TRBV6-2/TRBV6-3	TRBJ1-1
TGTGCCAGCAGTCCCCCGACCAGGGAAGAGACCCAGTACTTC	CASSPPTREETQYF	NA	NA	TRBV28	TRBJ2-5
TGTGCCAGCAGCTTAGCGGGGGGTATCCAAGAGACCCAGTACTTC	CASSLAGGIQETQYF	NA	NA	TRBV7-7	TRBJ2-5
TGTGCCACCAGCAGGACTAGAGGTAGCAATCAGCCCCAGCATTTT	CATSRTRGSNQPQHF	NA	NA	TRBV15	TRBJ1-5
TGTGCCAGCAGCCATACCGGGACTAGCGGGGGGGATAGCACAGATACGCAGTATTTT	CASSHTGTSGGDSTDTQYF	NA	TRBD2	TRBV4-2	TRBJ2-3
TGTGCCAGCAGCCCCTGGGGGGCGAACACCGGGGAGCTGTTTTTT	CASSPWGANTGELFF	NA	NA	TRBV7-3	TRBJ2-2
TGTGCCAGCAAGAAGCGGGGGGGCCCCGGGGAGCTGTTTTTT	CASKKRGGPGELFF	NA	TRBD2	TRBV2	TRBJ2-2
TGTGCCAGCAGGCCTTACAGGGGGGCCTACAATGAGCAGTTCTTC	CASRPYRGAYNEQFF	NA	TRBD1	TRBV6-2/TRBV6-3	TRBJ2-1
TGTGCCAGCAGTCGGGCAGCGGCGGAGACCCAGTACTTC	CASSRAAAETQYF	NA	NA	TRBV27	TRBJ2-5
TGTGCCAGCGGTTTGGGGGCGGCTGGGGCCAACGTCCTGACTTTC	CASGLGAAGANVLTF	NA	NA	TRBV5-5	TRBJ2-6
TGTGCCAGTAGTATAGTCGGAGCCGGCCGGCTCGGGGAGCTGTTTTTT	CASSIVGAGRLGELFF	NA	NA	TRBV19	TRBJ2-2
TGTGCCAGCAGTTACACTCCCATTGGCAGCTATACCTACGAGCAGTACTTC	CASSYTPIGSYTYEQYF	NA	NA	TRBV6-2/TRBV6-3	TRBJ2-7
TGTGCCAGCAGCTTGATGGGGACAGGGGCAGAAGACACCATATATTTT	CASSLMGTGAEDTIYF	NA	TRBD1	TRBV5-6	TRBJ1-3
TGCGCCAGCAGCTTGGCCAGAGGGGCCAACTCCTACGAGCAGTACTTC	CASSLARGANSYEQYF	NA	NA	TRBV5-1	TRBJ2-7
TGTGCCAGCAGAACAAGGACAGGGGGCGCGGAGACCCAGTACTTC	CASRTRTGGAETQYF	NA	TRBD1	TRBV25-1	TRBJ2-5
TGTGCCAGCAGTTCAGGGAGGGATCAGCCCCAGCATTTT	CASSSGRDQPQHF	NA	NA	TRBV6-5	TRBJ1-5
TGTGCCAGCGGAACGGGTCCCTTCCACTTT	CASGTGPFHF	NA	NA	TRBV28	TRBJ1-6
TGTGCCAGCAGCTTAGACAGGGGCGCCGGGGAGCTGTTTTTT	CASSLDRGAGELFF	once	TRBD1	TRBV13	TRBJ2-2
TGTGCCAGCAGCACAGGGCCGGTTTCCTACAATGAGCAGTTCTTC	CASSTGPVSYNEQFF	NA	NA	TRBV7-3	TRBJ2-1
TGTGCCAGCAGGCCCCAGGGGGTATGGCAGTTCTTC	CASRPQGVWQFF	NA	TRBD1	TRBV6-5	TRBJ2-1
TGTGCCAGCAGCGAGACCAGGGGAAACACCATATATTTT	CASSETRGNTIYF	NA	NA	TRBV13	TRBJ1-3
TGCGCCAGCAGCTCAGGACAGAGTGAAAAACTGTTTTTT	CASSSGQSEKLFF	NA	NA	TRBV5-1	TRBJ1-4
TGTGCCAGTAGTATCTGGGGGGCCGCCCAAGAGACCCAGTACTTC	CASSIWGAAQETQYF	NA	NA	TRBV19	TRBJ2-5